This T cell receptor (beta chain) emerged from a study of regulatory T cells in long-lasting Graves disease. Study details: Persistent Graves' disease denoted over 5 years of antithyroid drugs plus positive TSH receptor antibodies. Study-level results: Among samples with persistent disease, TRBV28, TRBJ1-2 and TRBJ2-5 were favored.

Time point denoted: persistent/refractory GD, antithyroid drugs over 5 years with positive TRAb. PBMC-derived RNA was used for the TCR library. An endocrinology department located in Xi'an, China, was where the patients came from. The authors built TCR beta libraries using iRepertoire HTBI primers and Arm-PCR of CDR3 regions. Per the original data handling: Analysis of the samples identified 50 to 65 TRBV and 14 TRBJ segments. TCRdb reanalysed the multiplex PCR reads using MiXCR and keeps one entry per CDR3 protein. Clone size and V and J calls follow TCRdb, not the original study. Found here are almost 350,000 distinct CDR3 sequences, less than 20% of them singletons; the top ten hold less than 35%. V shed 3 bases, J shed 4 bases, and the junction held 10 bases outside the gene matches. The CDR3 runs to 17 residues. Germline V gene sequence: CDR1 LNHDA, CDR2 SQIVND (reference sequence). About this clonotype: Its antigen is not known.

The sequence was collected from a female donor with Graves disease. This sample comprised peripheral blood mononuclear cells (PBMCs), obtained when the disease was refractory, from a patient treated with antithyroid drugs. The V call is TRBV19, the J call TRBJ1-5; 9 bases agree with TRBD1. CDR3 sequence reads: CASSIRTGTGMNQPQHF. The DNA for the CDR3 is TGTGCCAGTAGTATCCGCACAGGGACAGGGATGAATCAGCCCCAGCATTTT.